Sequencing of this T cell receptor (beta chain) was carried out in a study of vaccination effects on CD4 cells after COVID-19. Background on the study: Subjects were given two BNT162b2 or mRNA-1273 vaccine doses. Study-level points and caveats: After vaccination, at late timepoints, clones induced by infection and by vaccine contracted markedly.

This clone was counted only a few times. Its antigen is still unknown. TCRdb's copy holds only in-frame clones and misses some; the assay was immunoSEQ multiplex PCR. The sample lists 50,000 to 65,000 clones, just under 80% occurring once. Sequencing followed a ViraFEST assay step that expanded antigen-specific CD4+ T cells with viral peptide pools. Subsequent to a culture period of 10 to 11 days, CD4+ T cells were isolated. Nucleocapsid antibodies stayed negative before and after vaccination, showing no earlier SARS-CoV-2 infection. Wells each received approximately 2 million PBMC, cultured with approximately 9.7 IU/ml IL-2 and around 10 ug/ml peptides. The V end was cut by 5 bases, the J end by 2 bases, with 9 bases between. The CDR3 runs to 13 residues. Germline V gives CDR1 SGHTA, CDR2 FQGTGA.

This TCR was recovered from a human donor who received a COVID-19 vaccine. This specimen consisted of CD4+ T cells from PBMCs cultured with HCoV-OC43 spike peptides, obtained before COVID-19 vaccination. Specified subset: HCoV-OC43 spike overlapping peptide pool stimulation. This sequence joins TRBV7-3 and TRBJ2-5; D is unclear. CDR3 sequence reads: CASSRRSQETQYF. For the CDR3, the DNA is TGTGCCAGCAGCCGCCGGAGTCAAGAGACCCAGTACTTC.